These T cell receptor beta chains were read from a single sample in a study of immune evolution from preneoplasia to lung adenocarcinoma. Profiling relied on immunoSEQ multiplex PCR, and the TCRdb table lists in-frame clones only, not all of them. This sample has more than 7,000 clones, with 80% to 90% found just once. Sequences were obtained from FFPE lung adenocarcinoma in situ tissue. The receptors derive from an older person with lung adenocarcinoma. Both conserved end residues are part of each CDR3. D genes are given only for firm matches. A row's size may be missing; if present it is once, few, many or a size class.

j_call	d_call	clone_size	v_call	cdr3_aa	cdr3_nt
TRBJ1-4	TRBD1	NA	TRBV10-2	CASSEPGQGIAGKLFF	TGCGCCAGCAGTGAGCCCGGACAGGGCATAGCAGGAAAACTGTTTTTT
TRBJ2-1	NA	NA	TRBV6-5	CASSYERASRGNEQFF	TGTGCCAGCAGTTACGAACGGGCTAGCAGGGGTAATGAGCAGTTCTTC
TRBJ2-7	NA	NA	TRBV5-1	CASSRGAGYEQYF	TGCGCAAGCAGCAGGGGCGCGGGATACGAGCAGTACTTC
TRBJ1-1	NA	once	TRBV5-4	CASSPHWNTEAFF	TGTGCCAGCAGCCCACACTGGAACACTGAAGCTTTCTTT
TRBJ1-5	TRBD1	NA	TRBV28	CASSFGQGFRQPQHF	TGTGCCAGCAGTTTCGGACAGGGGTTTCGTCAGCCCCAGCATTTT
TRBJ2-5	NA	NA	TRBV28	CASSPVQELRETQYF	TGTGCCAGCAGCCCTGTCCAGGAGTTACGGGAGACCCAGTACTTC
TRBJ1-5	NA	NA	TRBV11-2	CASSPSGGNQPQHF	TGTGCCAGCAGCCCCAGTGGTGGCAATCAGCCCCAGCATTTT
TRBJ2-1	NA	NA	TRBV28	CASRWGYNEQFF	TGTGCCAGCAGATGGGGTTACAATGAGCAGTTCTTC
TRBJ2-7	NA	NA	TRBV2	CASLRDYEQYF	TGTGCCAGCCTAAGGGACTACGAGCAGTACTTC
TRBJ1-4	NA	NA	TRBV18	CASSPGGGASVEKLFF	TGTGCCAGCTCACCAGGTGGAGGTGCTTCGGTTGAAAAACTGTTTTTT
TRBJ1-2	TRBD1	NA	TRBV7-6	CASSLEQGAVYGYTF	TGTGCCAGCAGCCTAGAGCAGGGGGCAGTCTATGGCTACACCTTC
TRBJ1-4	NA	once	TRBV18	CASSPNWGTNEKLFF	TGTGCCAGCTCACCAAATTGGGGCACTAATGAAAAACTGTTTTTT
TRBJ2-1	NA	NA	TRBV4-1	CASSQVRSDHEQFF	TGCGCCAGCAGCCAAGTTCGGAGCGACCATGAGCAGTTCTTC
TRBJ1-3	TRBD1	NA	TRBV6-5	CASSYYGQGAGNTIYF	TGTGCCAGCAGTTATTACGGACAGGGGGCTGGAAACACCATATATTTT
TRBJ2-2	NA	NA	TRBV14	CASSSRAVGGELFF	TGTGCCAGCAGCTCCCGGGCAGTTGGCGGGGAGCTGTTTTTT
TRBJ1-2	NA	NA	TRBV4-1	CASSQGGQNYYGYTF	TGCGCCAGCAGCCAAGGGGGCCAGAACTACTATGGCTACACCTTC
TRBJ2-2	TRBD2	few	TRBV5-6	CASSLSAGGLGELFF	TGTGCCAGCAGCTTATCAGCGGGAGGGCTCGGGGAGCTGTTTTTT
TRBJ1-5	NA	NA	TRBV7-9	CASSPGTAYSNQPQHF	TGTGCCAGCAGCCCCGGGACGGCTTATAGCAATCAGCCCCAGCATTTT